This T cell receptor beta chain was profiled in a study of blood T cell repertoires in COVID-19. Enrollees, about 18 to 95 years old, lived in approximately 25 US areas. Symptom resolution, clearance, or two negative PCRs marked the recovered donors of Cohort 3. How the authors handled the data: Amplifying reference gene primers gave estimates of nucleated cell counts. Sequenced by immunoSEQ multiplex PCR; TCRdb stores in-frame clones only, minus some. That table gives V, J and clone size, and the DNA gave D and trimming. The sample carries some 370,000 clones, around 83% recorded once. This CDR3 region has 11 residues. Germline V gives CDR1 DFQATT, CDR2 SNEGSKA (reference sequence). The germline V and J ends were trimmed by 4 bases and 6 bases, with 10 bases remaining between them.

J is TRBJ2-7 and V is TRBV20-1, with D unresolved. The TCR comes from a woman aged 45-60 years who had recovered from COVID-19. The specimen was PBMCs or T cells enriched from blood (not recorded which). For the CDR3, the DNA is TGCAGTGCTAAGTCCGGGTTCGAGCAGTACTTC. Its translation: CSAKSGFEQYF.